The 26 T cell receptor beta chains reported below all come from one sample, sequenced in a study of blood T cell repertoires in COVID-19. This table comes from immunoSEQ multiplex PCR, and its TCRdb copy is limited to in-frame clones, with some not included. Counted here are about 130,000 clones, about 80% occurring once; the ten biggest clones make up over 15%. Sample: peripheral blood. These receptors were collected from a woman aged 45-59 years with acute or convalescent COVID-19.

J is TRBJ2-2 and V is TRBV30, with 9 nucleotides matching TRBD1. Looked up from germline, CDR1 is GTSNPN and CDR2 is SVGIG (reference sequence). CDR3 length: 17 residues. J lost 3 bases, V lost 5 bases, and 13 bases had no gene match. The CDR3 spells CAWLSRTGTGYTGELFF. The CDR3 DNA sequence: TGTGCCTGGTTATCTCGAACCGGGACAGGGTACACCGGGGAGCTGTTTTTT.

The chain uses TRBV28 and TRBJ1-1, with D possibly matching TRBD1 (6 bases). Germline V lookup: CDR1 MDHEN, CDR2 SYDVKM. The CDR3 is 14 residues long. Trimming took off 3 bases at V and 1 base at J, with 9 bases between the two ends. The CDR3 loop is CASSLIGGNTEAFF. In nucleotides, the CDR3 is TGTGCCAGCAGTTTGATAGGGGGGAACACTGAAGCTTTCTTT.

The chain employs TRBV19 and TRBJ1-1, with a possible D match to TRBD1 (5 bases). The germline CDR1 and CDR2 sequences are LNHDA and SQIVND (reference sequence). CDR3 length: 14 amino acids. V lost 1 base to trimming and J lost 6 bases, with 12 bases between them. CDR3 sequence: CASSIAQGFAEAFF. In DNA, the CDR3 is TGTGCCAGTAGTATAGCCCAGGGATTCGCTGAAGCTTTCTTT. The full variable domain, its missing parts supplied by reference TRBV19 and TRBJ1-1, is DGGITQSPKYLFRKEGQNVTLSCEQNLNHDAMYWYRQDPGQGLRLIYYSQIVNDFQKGDIAEGYSVSREKKESFPLTVTSAQKNPTAFYLCASSIAQGFAEAFFGQGTRLTVV.

This chain joins TRBV3-1 (or the pseudogene TRBV3-2) and TRBJ1-1; 9 nucleotides align to TRBD1. Trimming at V came to 0 bases and at J to 5 bases, leaving 13 bases not matched to a gene. Per the germline V gene, CDR1 is LGHDT and CDR2 is YNNKEL (reference sequence). CDR3 length: 18 residues. The DNA of the CDR3 is TGTGCCAGCAGCCAAGATTTGGGGGGGACAGGGTTGAGAACTGAAGCTTTCTTT. Its translation is CASSQDLGGTGLRTEAFF.

J is TRBJ2-3 and V is TRBV11-2; 9 bases line up with TRBD2. The junction had 17 bases not matched to a gene; V was cut back by 6 bases and J by 4 bases. The CDR3 has 18 residues. CDR1 and CDR2 (germline): SGHAT, FQNNGV. The CDR3 reads CASSQKHVGGGAADTQYF. In DNA form, the CDR3 reads TGTGCCAGCAGTCAAAAGCACGTGGGCGGGGGGGCCGCAGATACGCAGTATTTT.

The chain joins TRBV24-1 to TRBJ2-2; TRBD1 matches 9 bases. Per germline, CDR1 KGHDR and CDR2 SFDVKD. This CDR3 contains 16 residues. The trim removed 3 bases at V and 3 bases at J, leaving 4 bases unmatched. The CDR3 region is CATSDPGQGDTGELFF. CDR3 DNA sequence: TGTGCCACCAGTGATCCGGGACAGGGAGACACCGGGGAGCTGTTTTTT.

The chain carries TRBV27 and TRBJ1-1; 8 bases match TRBD1. Germline V lookup: CDR1 MNHEY, CDR2 SMNVEV (reference sequence). Trimming took 5 bases from V and 11 from J; bases not matched to a gene: 10. The CDR3 runs 13 residues. CDR3 DNA sequence: TGTGCCAGCAGTGTCGACAGGGGCCGAGGGGCTTTCTTT. Protein sequence: CASSVDRGRGAFF.

J is TRBJ1-1 and V is TRBV10-2; 10 nucleotides line up with TRBD1. Germline CDR1 is WSHSY and CDR2 is SAAADI. V lost 6 bases, J lost 7 bases, and 8 bases stayed unmatched. The CDR3 totals 14 residues. The CDR3 DNA reads TGCGCCAGCAGGGAGACAGGGGGCTTGGATGAAGCTTTCTTT. Amino acids: CASRETGGLDEAFF.

This chain uses TRBV7-2 with TRBJ2-1, with D possibly matching TRBD2 (6 bases). This CDR3 comprises 14 residues. Trimming removed 6 bases from V and 7 bases from J, with 16 bases in between. Per the germline V gene, CDR1 is SGHTA and CDR2 is FQGNSA. The CDR3 reads CASSSAGTFNEQFF. CDR3 bases: TGTGCCAGCAGTTCGGCGGGGACTTTTAATGAGCAGTTCTTC. The full variable domain, in which reference TRBV7-2 and TRBJ2-1 provide the parts outside the CDR3, is GAGVSQSPSNKVTEKGKDVELRCDPISGHTALYWYRQSLGQGLEFLIYFQGNSAPDKSGLPSDRFSAERTGGSVSTLTIQRTQQEDSAVYLCASSSAGTFNEQFFGPGTRLTVL.

There are a few counts of this clone. The chain employs TRBV6-6 and TRBJ2-3, with D possibly being TRBD2 (6 bases). The CDR3 loop spans 16 amino acids. Germline CDR1 and CDR2: MNHNY and SVGAGI (reference sequence). V was pared by 7 bases and J by 0 bases, with 17 bases between. The CDR3 sequence: CASTPLALSSTDTQYF. In DNA, the CDR3 is TGTGCCAGCACCCCACTAGCCTTATCCAGCACAGATACGCAGTATTTT.

This clone has a single count. This rearrangement joins TRBV18 to TRBJ1-6; D is ambiguous. Trimming took off 3 bases at V and 10 bases at J, with 16 bases between the two ends. The CDR3 spans 15 residues. Germline V gene sequence: CDR1 KGHSH, CDR2 LQKENI. Written as DNA, the CDR3 is TGTGCCAGCTCACCGACGGGTAGTGTTAGGTCACCCCTCCACTTT. Protein: CASSPTGSVRSPLHF.

This clone was recorded only once. The rearrangement uses TRBV28 and TRBJ1-6; no firm D call. Trimming stripped 6 bases from V and 4 bases from J, with 13 bases between. The CDR3 loop spans 15 amino acids. Germline V gene sequence: CDR1 MDHEN, CDR2 SYDVKM. The CDR3 region is CASRGAEMYNSPLHF. DNA of the CDR3: TGTGCCAGCAGAGGAGCCGAGATGTATAATTCACCCCTCCACTTT.

The gene calls are TRBV6-5 and TRBJ2-7; 7 bases are a match to TRBD2. The CDR3 loop spans 13 amino acids. Germline CDR1 and CDR2: MNHEY and SVGAGI. Germline trimming cut 7 bases from V and 4 bases from J; bases unmatched to any gene: 7. The CDR3 sequence: CASKVAGDYEQYF. DNA of the CDR3: TGTGCCAGCAAGGTTGCGGGAGATTACGAGCAGTACTTC.

The sample holds a few counts of this clone. The chain joins TRBV7-9 to TRBJ1-2; TRBD1 aligns across 10 bases. CDR3 length equals 14 residues. Germline CDR1 and CDR2: SEHNR and FQNEAQ (reference sequence). J gave up 3 bases and V 5 bases, and 3 bases lay outside the gene matches. In DNA, the CDR3 is TGTGCCAGCAGCGCTGGGACAGGGGACTATGGCTACACCTTC. This sequence encodes CASSAGTGDYGYTF.

J is TRBJ1-3 and V is TRBV9, with 7 bases identical to TRBD1. Per the germline V gene, CDR1 is SGDLS and CDR2 is YYNGEE. With 3 bases clipped from V and 0 bases from J, the junction kept 6 bases outside the gene matches. The CDR3 loop spans 16 amino acids. This chain's CDR3 is CASSAWDSLSGNTIYF. In DNA form, the CDR3 reads TGTGCCAGCAGCGCTTGGGACAGCCTCTCTGGAAACACCATATATTTT.

This clone has more than one count but fewer than ten. This CDR3 reads CASSFGGFEAFF. The DNA for the CDR3 is TGTGCCAGCAGCTTCGGGGGGTTTGAAGCTTTCTTT. The chain uses TRBV7-9 and TRBJ1-1, with D perhaps TRBD1 (5 bases). CDR3 length equals 12 residues. CDR1 is SEHNR, CDR2 FQNEAQ, per germline (reference sequence). V was shortened by 3 bases and J by 7 bases, with 9 bases between the two germline ends.

This chain connects TRBV27 to TRBJ1-6, with 9 bases aligning to TRBD1. In germline, CDR1 is MNHEY, CDR2 SMNVEV (reference sequence). V trimming: 8 bases; J trimming: 2 bases; junction bases outside the gene matches: 4. CDR3 length: 15 residues. The CDR3 loop reads CASARTGAYNSPLHF. CDR3 DNA: TGTGCCAGCGCCAGGACAGGGGCCTATAATTCACCCCTCCACTTT.

The rearrangement links TRBV29-1 to TRBJ1-2; 7 bases line up with TRBD1. The CDR3 length is 12 residues. After removal of 4 bases from V and 4 bases from J, the junction contained 3 bases not matched to a gene. Germline CDR1 SQVTM, CDR2 ANQGSEA. CDR3 sequence: CSVGGDSYGYTF. The CDR3 nucleotides read TGCAGCGTTGGGGGGGACAGCTATGGCTACACCTTC.

This sequence joins TRBV10-3 and TRBJ2-1, with D maybe TRBD1 (6 bases). The CDR3 runs 15 residues. Germline lookup yields CDR1 ENHRY and CDR2 SYGVKD. Between the trimmed V and J ends, which lost 3 bases and 7 bases, there was a span of 16 bases. CDR3 in amino acids: CAISETGRGTNEQFF. The CDR3 bases are TGTGCCATCAGTGAAACAGGGAGAGGTACGAATGAGCAGTTCTTC.

The chain has TRBV5-4 and TRBJ1-1, with D unclear. Germline CDR1 SGHNT, CDR2 YYREEE (reference sequence). V lost 0 bases and J 7 bases, leaving 10 bases between the germline ends. This CDR3 comprises 13 residues. CDR3 residues: CASSLVGVREAFF. The CDR3 DNA reads TGTGCCAGCAGCTTGGTCGGGGTCCGTGAAGCTTTCTTT.

The V gene is TRBV28, the J gene TRBJ2-7; tentatively, D is TRBD2 (7 bases). Germline lookup yields CDR1 MDHEN and CDR2 SYDVKM. V was shortened by 7 bases and J by 3 bases, with 16 bases between the two germline ends. The CDR3 covers 14 residues. CDR3 DNA: TGTGCCAGCATCCCAGCGGGACACCTCTACGAGCAGTACTTC. Amino acid sequence: CASIPAGHLYEQYF.

This chain uses TRBV6-5 with TRBJ2-7; D is ambiguous. Trimming shortened V by 6 bases and J by 2 bases, and 11 bases separated the two germline ends. Germline CDR1 is MNHEY and CDR2 is SVGAGI. The CDR3 loop spans 13 amino acids. The CDR3 reads CASRSGLPYEQYF. The CDR3 region has the DNA TGTGCCAGCAGAAGTGGCCTTCCCTACGAGCAGTACTTC.

The DNA for the CDR3 is TGCGCCAGCAGCTTGGAGCCTAGCGGAAGCACCGGGGAGCTGTTTTTT. Its protein is CASSLEPSGSTGELFF. V usage is TRBV5-1 and J usage is TRBJ2-2; 7 bases match TRBD2. The V gene end was trimmed by 0 bases and the J gene end by 4 bases; junction bases not matched to a gene: 6. Germline CDR1 is SGHRS and CDR2 is YFSETQ. The CDR3 covers 16 residues. Drawing the rest from reference TRBV5-1 and TRBJ2-2, the complete variable domain is KAGVTQTPRYLIKTRGQQVTLSCSPISGHRSVSWYQQTPGQGLQFLFEYFSETQRNKGNFPGRFSGRQFSNSRSEMNVSTLELGDSALYLCASSLEPSGSTGELFFGEGSRLTVL.

V gene TRBV12-3 or TRBV12-4 combines with J gene TRBJ1-1; no clear D. The V end lost 5 bases, the J end lost 2 bases, and 6 bases lay between the germline ends. The CDR3 contains 12 residues. The CDR3 coding sequence is TGTGCCAGCAGTACAGCCAACACTGAAGCTTTCTTT. It is translated as CASSTANTEAFF.

This chain connects TRBV5-5 to TRBJ2-5; perhaps TRBD2 as D (5 bases). Trimming cost V 0 bases and J 3 bases, with 6 bases left between them. The CDR3 is 13 amino acids. Germline V gene lookup returns CDR1 SGHKS and CDR2 YYEKEE (reference sequence). CDR3 bases: TGTGCCAGCAGCTTGGACGGGAAAGAGACCCAGTACTTC. Translation: CASSLDGKETQYF.

The chain combines TRBV21-1 with TRBJ2-7; TRBD1, the table's D call, was not compared with the DNA. TRBV21-1 is a pseudogene. The CDR3 has 17 residues. Here the CDR3 DNA reads TGTGCCAGCAGCAGACACGTCCGGGACAGCCCCTCCTACGAGCAGTACTTC. It is translated as CASSRHVRDSPSYEQYF.